The 21 T cell receptor beta chains reported below all come from one sample, sequenced in a study of T cell repertoires in cytomegalovirus infection. TCRdb ran MiXCR on the reads and lists one entry per CDR3 protein. This table holds roughly 140,000 distinct CDR3 sequences, around 24% found once. The sequencing sample was made of PBMCs. The receptors were gathered from a human donor in good health (CMV status not recorded). Some clones in this sample may be carry-over from other donors' samples.

The gene calls are TRBV20-1 and TRBJ2-5; D uncertain. The V gene's germline CDR1 is DFQATT and CDR2 SNEGSKA (reference sequence). V lost 2 bases and J 2 bases, leaving 6 bases between the germline ends. There are 12 residues in the CDR3. DNA for the CDR3: TGCAGTGCTAGAACGCAGCAAGAGACCCAGTACTTC. Protein sequence: CSARTQQETQYF.

This rearrangement joins TRBV6-6 to TRBJ2-7; TRBD1 agrees at 9 bases. The CDR3 covers 18 residues. V lost 0 bases, J lost 4 bases, and 13 bases stayed unmatched. CDR1 MNHNY and CDR2 SVGAGI come from the germline V gene (reference sequence). This CDR3 is CASSYSPFSLTGGYEQYF. The DNA for the CDR3 is TGTGCCAGCAGTTACTCCCCATTCAGTTTGACAGGGGGGTACGAGCAGTACTTC.

This clonotype came up a few times. This rearrangement joins TRBV28 to TRBJ1-2; possible D gene TRBD1, 5 bases. Between the trimmed V and J ends, which lost 2 bases and 6 bases, there was a span of 10 bases. CDR1 is MDHEN, CDR2 SYDVKM, per germline. CDR3 length equals 13 residues. CDR3 DNA sequence: TGTGCCAGCAGTTTAATAGGGACGGATGGCTACACCTTC. This sequence encodes CASSLIGTDGYTF.

This clonotype was found a few times. The rearrangement uses TRBV6-6 and TRBJ2-1; a weak D match, TRBD2 (6 bases). Trimming took 5 bases from V and 9 from J, leaving 35 bases between them. The CDR3 is made up of 20 amino acids. Germline loops: CDR1 MNHNY, CDR2 SVGAGI (reference sequence). CDR3 nucleotides: TGTGCCAGCAGTACGGTAGGGACTGCGGACTCGAGGGGTCGTGAAGGTGAGCAGTTCTTC. It yields the protein CASSTVGTADSRGREGEQFF.

This clonotype turned up a few times. This rearrangement joins TRBV7-9 to TRBJ2-7, with D uncertain. Trimming cost V 8 bases and J 2 bases, with 10 bases left between them. Germline V lookup: CDR1 SEHNR, CDR2 FQNEAQ (reference sequence). The CDR3 contains 12 residues. The CDR3 reads CASEDYTYEQYF. The CDR3 DNA is TGTGCCAGCGAGGATTACACCTACGAGCAGTACTTC.

This clonotype has a count of ten or more. The chain carries TRBV7-2 and TRBJ2-7; D gene unclear. CDR1 SGHTA and CDR2 FQGNSA come from the germline V gene. The CDR3 covers 14 residues. V lost 2 bases and J 3 bases, leaving 11 bases between the germline ends. CDR3 sequence: CASSLRGSLYEQYF. CDR3 in DNA: TGTGCCAGCAGCTTAAGAGGTAGCCTCTACGAGCAGTACTTC.

This clonotype was recorded a few times. The chain joins TRBV7-4 to TRBJ1-4, with D perhaps matching TRBD1 (5 bases). Germline V gene data show CDR1 as SGHVT and CDR2 as SQSDAQ. The CDR3 runs 16 residues. Trimming pared 1 base from V and 7 bases from J, leaving 16 bases between. CDR3 in amino acids: CASSLGGRFRCEKLFF. CDR3 DNA: TGTGCCAGCAGCTTAGGGGGACGATTTAGGTGTGAAAAACTGTTTTTT.

This clonotype was recorded many times. The V call is TRBV7-9, the J call TRBJ2-5; maybe TRBD2 (6 bases). Germline V CDR1 and CDR2: SEHNR, FQNEAQ (reference sequence). The CDR3 totals 14 residues. V lost 5 bases and J 4 bases, leaving 14 bases between the germline ends. The CDR3 region has the DNA TGTGCCAGCAGCCTCAAGGTCGGGAGAGAGACCCAGTACTTC. It translates to CASSLKVGRETQYF.

The chain couples TRBV12-3 or TRBV12-4 to TRBJ1-1; D remains unclear. V gave up 7 bases and J gave up 0 bases, with 12 bases separating them. The CDR3 spans 14 residues. In DNA form, the CDR3 reads TGTGCCAGCAACCCGGCAGCGATGAACACTGAAGCTTTCTTT. This sequence encodes CASNPAAMNTEAFF.

A few counts support this clonotype. V is TRBV28 and J is TRBJ1-5; TRBD1 is a possible D gene (5 bases). Trimming left V 0 bases short and J 0 bases short, with 12 bases between. Germline loops: CDR1 MDHEN, CDR2 SYDVKM. The CDR3 spans 17 residues. The CDR3: CASSLWGTGASNQPQHF. For the CDR3, the DNA is TGTGCCAGCAGTTTATGGGGGACCGGGGCTAGCAATCAGCCCCAGCATTTT.

This clonotype was counted at least ten times. The chain combines TRBV7-8 with TRBJ2-7, with 7 bases lining up with TRBD2. Germline CDR1 is SGHVS and CDR2 is FQNEAQ. The CDR3 is 15 amino acids. J gave up 4 bases and V 5 bases, and 11 bases lay outside the gene matches. CDR3 coding DNA: TGTGCCAGCAGCCCGTATAGATCGGGAGGATACGAGCAGTACTTC. Protein: CASSPYRSGGYEQYF.

This clonotype was counted many times. The chain has TRBV12-3 or TRBV12-4 and TRBJ1-5; D may be TRBD1 (5 bases). V was trimmed by 6 bases and J by 0 bases, leaving 12 bases between them. The CDR3 has 15 amino acids. The CDR3 here is CASSTGQPSNQPQHF. CDR3 bases: TGTGCCAGCAGCACCGGACAACCTAGCAATCAGCCCCAGCATTTT.

The chain combines TRBV5-1 with TRBJ2-7, with TRBD1 matching 7 bases. The CDR3 has 14 residues. The V gene's germline CDR1 is SGHRS and CDR2 YFSETQ. V gave up 5 bases and J gave up 6 bases; unmatched junction bases: 11. This CDR3 is CASSSFGQASEQYF. The CDR3 DNA is TGCGCCAGCAGTTCTTTTGGACAGGCAAGCGAGCAGTACTTC.

This clonotype was observed a few times. The chain employs TRBV6-2 or TRBV6-3 and TRBJ2-7; D remains unclear. The CDR3 is 13 residues long. Germline CDR1 MNHEY, CDR2 SVGEGT. V was clipped by 5 bases and J by 1 base, with 9 bases between them. DNA for the CDR3: TGTGCCAGCAGTGCCAGCAGTTCCTACGAGCAGTACTTC. It specifies CASSASSSYEQYF.

V and J are TRBV13 and TRBJ2-7; TRBD2 matches at 8 bases. The J segment lost 2 bases and the V segment lost 3 bases, leaving 12 bases of the junction unmatched. CDR3 length equals 17 residues. Germline values: CDR1 PRHDT, CDR2 FYEKMQ (reference sequence). This CDR3 is CASSLAPLAGLPYEQYF. DNA for the CDR3: TGTGCCAGCAGCTTGGCCCCGCTAGCGGGTCTTCCCTACGAGCAGTACTTC.

The genes are TRBV20-1 and TRBJ2-7; D uncertain. Trimming pared 2 bases from V and 2 bases from J, leaving 10 bases between. The CDR3 spans 13 residues. Germline lookup yields CDR1 DFQATT and CDR2 SNEGSKA (reference sequence). The CDR3 DNA follows: TGCAGTGCTAGAATGGCCGGTACCTACGAGCAGTACTTC. This translates into CSARMAGTYEQYF.

This clonotype was seen a few times. The CDR3 DNA reads TGTGCCAGCAGTTCCGACAGGGGGCGCGTCAATGAGCAGTTCTTC. It specifies CASSSDRGRVNEQFF. The chain joins TRBV6-2 or TRBV6-3 to TRBJ2-1; TRBD1 aligns across 10 bases. The trim removed 4 bases at V and 6 bases at J, leaving 6 bases unmatched. The CDR3 loop spans 15 amino acids. The germline V gene encodes CDR1 MNHEY and CDR2 SVGEGT.

The chain is built from TRBV29-1 and TRBJ2-1; 7 positions match TRBD1. Germline-derived CDR1 and CDR2 are SQVTM and ANQGSEA. The length of the CDR3 is 11 residues. V shed 7 bases and J 8 bases; nucleotides not matched to a gene: 5. CDR3 coding DNA: TGCAGCGCCGGACAGGTGGATGAGCAGTTCTTC. Its protein is CSAGQVDEQFF.

The chain has TRBV7-9 and TRBJ1-2; 12 bases are shared with TRBD1. With V trimmed by 5 bases and J by 4 bases, 8 bases remained unmatched. Germline V gives CDR1 SEHNR, CDR2 FQNEAQ (reference sequence). The CDR3 is 16 amino acids. The CDR3 loop reads CASSDRDRGLPYGYTF. In DNA form, the CDR3 reads TGTGCCAGCAGCGACCGGGACAGGGGGCTTCCCTATGGCTACACCTTC. Filled out from reference TRBV7-9 and TRBJ1-2, the complete variable domain reads DTGVSQNPRHKITKRGQNVTFRCDPISEHNRLYWYRQTLGQGPEFLTYFQNEAQLEKSRLLSDRFSAERPKGSFSTLEIQRTEQGDSAMYLCASSDRDRGLPYGYTFGSGTRLTVV.

This rearrangement joins TRBV29-1 to TRBJ1-1; D is possibly TRBD1 (6 bases). V lost 3 bases and J lost 4, with 12 bases in between. The CDR3 runs to 13 residues. Germline CDR1 reads SQVTM; CDR2 reads ANQGSEA. The CDR3 DNA reads TGCAGCGTTGATGGGGGCATGGGCACTGAAGCTTTCTTT. Its protein is CSVDGGMGTEAFF.

V and J are TRBV7-9 and TRBJ1-6, with D unresolved. The CDR3 has 11 amino acids. CDR1 and CDR2 from the germline V gene are SEHNR and FQNEAQ (reference sequence). V was shortened by 5 bases and J by 7 bases, with 3 bases between the two germline ends. The CDR3: CASSRNSPLHF. CDR3 nucleotides: TGTGCCAGCAGCCGAAATTCACCCCTCCACTTT.